Included here is one TCR beta chain sequence, with context. Amplified regions were TCR beta CDR3 sequences from RNA transcripts. RT-PCR in the first round (using the HTBI primer set) targeted the TCR CDR3. Each CDR3 protein gets one entry after TCRdb re-called the multiplex PCR reads with MiXCR. Among almost 600,000 distinct CDR3 sequences listed, 46% were seen once. CDR1 is SGHAT and CDR2 is FQDESV in the germline V gene (reference sequence). The CDR3 length is 16 residues. These data come from a study of T cells in Graves' hyperthyroidism and ophthalmopathy. The sequencing sample was made of peripheral blood or thyroid tissue (not recorded which). The origin of this receptor is a woman under 30 with Graves' hyperthyroidism. This chain joins TRBV11-1 and TRBJ2-7; 10 bases are shared with TRBD1. The J call is uncertain, as TRBJ2-5 better fits the DNA end. CDR3 DNA sequence: TGTGCCAGCAGCTCGGGGACGACAGGGGGCGCGGGGACCCAGTACTTC. As protein: CASSSGTTGGAGTQYF.